This T cell receptor (beta chain) stems from a study of vaccination and CD4 T cells after COVID-19. Whole-study findings and limits: Convalescent patients gained a median about 90% of their reactive clones only post-vaccination.

Comments on this clonotype: Its matching antigen is unknown.

Treatment reported: roughly 11-day PBMC culture with coronavirus spike peptide pools or control peptides (ViraFEST assay). Germline V gene lookup returns CDR1 DFQATT and CDR2 SNEGSKA (reference sequence). CDR3 length: 15 residues. V was cut by 1 base and J by 0 bases, with 10 bases left in between. The Oncomine TCR Beta short-read assay sequenced DNA from cultured CD4+ T cells. TCRdb fed the PCR reads into MiXCR, producing one record per CDR3 protein. The sample holds 20,000 to 25,000 distinct CDR3 sequences; about 61% are singletons and the top ten take roughly 15%. The source of this sequence is a human donor who received a COVID-19 vaccine. The specimen comprised CD4+ T cells from blood, cultured in vitro, sampled after SARS-CoV-2 vaccination. The rearrangement links TRBV20-1 to TRBJ1-5, with unresolved D. CDR3: CSARVASSSNQPQHF. The DNA of the CDR3 is TGCAGTGCTAGAGTGGCCAGTTCTAGCAATCAGCCCCAGCATTTT.